This entry features one T cell receptor (beta chain) sequence. Antigen specificity is unknown. This specimen belongs to a study of T cell responses to AZD1222 COVID-19 vaccine. Study information: Pooling covered second doses at about 4 or about 12 weeks. General study points: The study sampled repertoires only after the peak T cell response. Of the AZD1222 recipients, only 5 to 7 were seropositive at baseline. Targets within unmutated variant regions were reportedly found for nearly half of spike-specific TCRs.

The method was immunoSEQ multiplex PCR; TCRdb's version includes in-frame clones alone and lacks a portion of them. The sample holds about 150,000 clones; roughly 91% are singletons and the top ten take 1.4%. V lost 10 bases and J 4 bases, leaving 10 bases between the germline ends. CDR3 length equals 11 residues. Germline V gives CDR1 MDHEN, CDR2 SYDVKM. The sequence was collected from an adult in good health. The genes are TRBV28 and TRBJ1-1; D remains unclear. The sample was peripheral blood, taken on day 0 of AZD1222 vaccination. CDR3 region: CATNYLTEAFF. The CDR3 DNA sequence: TGTGCCACCAATTACCTCACTGAAGCTTTCTTT.